A selection of T cell receptor beta chains follows, all from one sample in a study of Graves' ophthalmopathy and Graves' hyperthyroidism. TCRdb passed the multiplex PCR reads through MiXCR, listing each CDR3 protein once. Of hundreds of thousands of distinct CDR3 sequences listed, under 25% were seen once; the top ten hold roughly 3%. The source material was peripheral blood. These receptors were obtained from a woman aged 18-29 years with stable Graves' hyperthyroidism. Each CDR3 is given without its conserved first and last residue. Where a row states a size, it is once, few, many or the class of an expanded clone; other rows omit it.

cdr3_length clone_size v_call cdr3_aa
13 once TRBV7-6 ASSLGGGNNSPLH
12 few TRBV3-1 ASSPSLAKNIQY
14 NA TRBV12-3/TRBV12-4 ASSLARRGGAGELF
11 NA TRBV7-8 ASRARDSGSLG
14 many TRBV10-3 AISRGGGTLLNEQY
12 NA TRBV6-1 ASSGAGVTDTHY
12 many TRBV19 ASRQKTSNYGYT
12 many TRBV24-1 ATSARGVNTEAF
14 many TRBV12-3/TRBV12-4 ASRRLGQGSNSPLH
12 few TRBV20-1 SARDFSLDDEQY
11 many TRBV20-1 SARLVILETQY
11 many TRBV4-1 ASSQDGSYEQY
13 many TRBV20-1 SATGGGQPQETQY
13 few TRBV30 AWSAVGGPRYEQY
13 many TRBV6-2/TRBV6-3 ASSYGTSGKKTQY
13 many TRBV7-8 ASSLGTGRFYEQY
12 NA TRBV18 ASSPPVRQETQY
16 NA TRBV6-1 ASSEATHLAGETYEQY
11 many TRBV28 ASSFARASPLH
12 few TRBV28 ASRPRELTGELF
11 NA TRBV10-2 ASSRPTNSPLH
13 NA TRBV4-1 ASSQVRRVNYGYT
14 many TRBV6-2/TRBV6-3 ASSYKTGENTYEQY
9 many TRBV29-1 SVVSTDTQY
13 many TRBV13 ASSLRPGEDYEQY
15 few TRBV7-8 ASSLVRVRGRGNTIY
14 NA TRBV28 ASSLDGTGHSYEQY
14 NA TRBV9 ASSVGRDRGSYKQY
15 NA TRBV6-4 ASSRLGTGYLNQPQH
18 many TRBV7-4 ASSLAIQRSRAPANYGYT
9 many TRBV7-3 ASSLTFTLH
12 many TRBV2 ASAGTSGAGELF
11 few TRBV28 ASNFPGDETQY
13 many TRBV24-1 ATSEYRGYQETQY
12 many TRBV6-5 ASSYAQRENIQY
13 many TRBV7-9 ASSLGTGQGGEAF
13 many TRBV12-3/TRBV12-4 ASSLNPRGNYGYT
9 many TRBV12-3/TRBV12-4 ASSFIGTQY
17 many TRBV20-1 SAREGWDFLIEAKNIKY
14 NA TRBV25-1 ASSESSGSLSYEQY
12 few TRBV5-1 ASSSESTNTEAF
13 many TRBV6-1 ASSGGDGIYYGYT
15 many TRBV20-1 SGSNPSGRVRQETQY
10 NA TRBV6-5 ASSNRRTEAF
11 NA TRBV19 ASTPSGANVLT
12 NA TRBV12-3/TRBV12-4 ASNPEGEYTEAF
11 many TRBV19 ASSGRDQETQY
11 many TRBV28 ATRQGQNTEAF
9 NA TRBV30 AFDGSYGYT
16 many TRBV12-3/TRBV12-4 ASSKRIGTSGRGETQY
12 many TRBV19 ASSPRDRYNIQY
10 many TRBV12-3/TRBV12-4 ASSLGNTEAF
13 many TRBV12-5 ASGLVVGGYTEAF
9 NA TRBV5-1 ASNGNTEAF
12 many TRBV12-3/TRBV12-4 ASSAGGADTEAF
12 many TRBV6-5 ASSQQGNLSPLH
14 NA TRBV27 ASSSGTFSGANVLT
13 many TRBV25-1 ASSESDRGPDEQY
13 many TRBV7-8 ASSKIEGVTDTQY